The clone carrying this T cell receptor beta chain came up once. The antigen is undetermined. Profiled with immunoSEQ multiplex PCR; TCRdb holds only in-frame clones, not every one. Of some 150,000 clones in the sample, around nine tenths are singletons; the top ten hold 4.3%. The data were taken from a study of T cell responses to AZD1222 COVID-19 vaccine. V lost 5 bases and J lost 6, with 8 bases in between. This CDR3 is 12 amino acids long. Per the germline V gene, CDR1 is LNHDA and CDR2 is SQIVND (reference sequence). Points from the study as a whole: Baseline seropositivity occurred in only 5 to 7 AZD1222 recipients. Among vaccine-associated CD4 TCRs, coverage spanned spike, with dominance at 160-218 and 743-854. Repertoires were obtained only post-peak T cell response.

The sequence derives from an adult who received the AZD1222 COVID-19 vaccine. The starting material was peripheral blood, obtained 28 days after the second AZD1222 dose. V gene TRBV19 combines with J gene TRBJ2-1; tentatively, D is TRBD1 or TRBD2 (5 bases each). CDR3 nucleotide sequence: TGTGCCAGTAGTCTGGGACCCAATGAGCAGTTCTTC. This sequence encodes CASSLGPNEQFF. The whole variable domain, filled in from reference TRBV19 and TRBJ2-1, reads DGGITQSPKYLFRKEGQNVTLSCEQNLNHDAMYWYRQDPGQGLRLIYYSQIVNDFQKGDIAEGYSVSREKKESFPLTVTSAQKNPTAFYLCASSLGPNEQFFGPGTRLTVL.